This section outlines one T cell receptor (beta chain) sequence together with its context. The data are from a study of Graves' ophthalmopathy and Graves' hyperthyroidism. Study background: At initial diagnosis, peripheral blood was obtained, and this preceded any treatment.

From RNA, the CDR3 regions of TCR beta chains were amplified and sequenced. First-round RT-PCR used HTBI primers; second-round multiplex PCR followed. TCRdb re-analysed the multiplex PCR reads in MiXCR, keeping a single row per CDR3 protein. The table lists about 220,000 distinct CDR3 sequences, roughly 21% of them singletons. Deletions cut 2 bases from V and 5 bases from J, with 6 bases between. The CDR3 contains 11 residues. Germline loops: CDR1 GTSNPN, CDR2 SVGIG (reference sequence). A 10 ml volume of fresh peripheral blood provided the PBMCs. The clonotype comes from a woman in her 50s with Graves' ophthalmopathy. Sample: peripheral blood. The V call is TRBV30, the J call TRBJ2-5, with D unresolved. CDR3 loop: CAWSNSETQYF. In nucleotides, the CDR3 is TGTGCCTGGAGTAATTCGGAGACCCAGTACTTC.